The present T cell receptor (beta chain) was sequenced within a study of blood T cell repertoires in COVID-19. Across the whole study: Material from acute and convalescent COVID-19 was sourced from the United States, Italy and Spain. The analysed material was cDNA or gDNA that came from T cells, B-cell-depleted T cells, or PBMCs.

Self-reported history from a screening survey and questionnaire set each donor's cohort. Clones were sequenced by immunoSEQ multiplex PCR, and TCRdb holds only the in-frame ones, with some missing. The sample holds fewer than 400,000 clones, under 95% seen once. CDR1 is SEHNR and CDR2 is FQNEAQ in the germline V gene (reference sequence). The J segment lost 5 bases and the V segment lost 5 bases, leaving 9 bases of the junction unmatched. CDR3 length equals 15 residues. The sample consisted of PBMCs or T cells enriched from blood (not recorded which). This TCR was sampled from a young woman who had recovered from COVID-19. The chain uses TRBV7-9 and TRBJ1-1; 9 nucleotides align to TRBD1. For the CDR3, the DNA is TGTGCCAGCAGCCCGGGACAGGGTGGACGAACTGAAGCTTTCTTT. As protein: CASSPGQGGRTEAFF.